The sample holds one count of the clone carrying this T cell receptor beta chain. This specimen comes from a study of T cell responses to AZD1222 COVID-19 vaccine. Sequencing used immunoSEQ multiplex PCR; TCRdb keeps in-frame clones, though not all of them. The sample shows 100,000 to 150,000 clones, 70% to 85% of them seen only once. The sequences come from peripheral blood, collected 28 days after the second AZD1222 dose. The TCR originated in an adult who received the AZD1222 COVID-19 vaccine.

DNA of the CDR3: TGTGCCAGCATGACAGGGGTAAGGGATCAGTACTTC. Residues: CASMTGVRDQYF. The V gene is TRBV28, the J gene TRBJ2-4, with 8 bases that match TRBD1. The germline V gene has CDR1 MDHEN and CDR2 SYDVKM. Trimming cost V 7 bases and J 12 bases; bases outside gene matches: 8. The CDR3 is 12 amino acids.